This TCR beta chain was sequenced for a study of blood T cell repertoires in COVID-19. Study background: Italy, Spain and the United States were the sources of the convalescent and acute COVID-19 samples. Sources were T cells, B-cell-depleted T cells, or PBMCs; the material itself was cDNA or gDNA.

Between the trimmed V and J ends, which lost 0 bases and 0 bases, there was a span of 18 bases. The CDR3 is made up of 20 amino acids. The germline V gene has CDR1 LGHNA and CDR2 YSLEER. The table lists this clone with a few counts. As originally analysed: Reference gene primer amplification yielded estimated nucleated cell counts. Sequencing was performed with immunoSEQ multiplex PCR; in TCRdb, only in-frame clones are kept and a portion is missing. V, J and clone size reflect that table, while D and trimming were determined from the DNA. The sample has 150,000 to 200,000 clones, 82% seen once. Sequencing was done on a sample of peripheral blood. This clonotype was obtained from a woman between 65 and 79 years old with acute or convalescent COVID-19. The J gene is TRBJ1-6, the V gene TRBV4-3; the D gene is possibly TRBD1 (6 bases). The CDR3 bases are TGCGCCAGCAGCCAAGACGTCCCTAGGGGGTTAAGCTCCTATAATTCACCCCTCCACTTT. It translates to CASSQDVPRGLSSYNSPLHF.